This T cell receptor beta chain was sequenced during a study of CD8 T cells in Susac syndrome. The patients serving as multiple sclerosis controls were treatment-naive. They had stable or active relapsing-remitting disease and fulfilled revised McDonald criteria. Roughly 0.45 to 1 ug RNA was reverse transcribed with random hexamers. Amplification of TCR beta CDR3 by immunoSEQ multiplex PCR spanned 54 Vbeta and 13 Jbeta. TCRdb analysed the immunoSEQ multiplex PCR reads with MiXCR anew, one entry per CDR3 protein. In the table there are about 200,000 distinct CDR3 sequences, about 95% of which are singletons. With 0 bases clipped from V and 6 bases from J, the junction kept 5 bases outside the gene matches. Germline CDR1 LNHNV, CDR2 YYDKDF (reference sequence). This CDR3 has 14 amino acids.

The chain has TRBV15 and TRBJ2-7; 7 bases are shared with TRBD1. Sequencing was carried out using CD4+ T cells from PBMCs. The TCR was taken from a human donor with multiple sclerosis. The CDR3 region is CATSRETGLGEQYF. The DNA for the CDR3 is TGTGCCACCAGCAGAGAGACAGGGCTCGGCGAGCAGTACTTC.